The T cell receptor (beta chain) described here comes from a study of blood T cell repertoires in COVID-19. The V end was cut by 8 bases, the J end by 3 bases, with 10 bases between. Per germline, CDR1 MNHEY and CDR2 SVGAGI. CDR3 length: 12 amino acids. Using immunoSEQ multiplex PCR, the repertoire was profiled, and TCRdb retains in-frame clones only, with some absent. The sample lists about 190,000 clones; roughly 80% were seen once. Sequencing used peripheral blood. The chain employs TRBV6-5 and TRBJ1-2, with D tentatively TRBD1 (6 bases). The clonotype was recovered from a human donor in a cohort sampled during active COVID-19. The CDR3 region has the DNA TGTGCCAGCGGGACACAGGACTATGGCTACACCTTC. Protein: CASGTQDYGYTF.